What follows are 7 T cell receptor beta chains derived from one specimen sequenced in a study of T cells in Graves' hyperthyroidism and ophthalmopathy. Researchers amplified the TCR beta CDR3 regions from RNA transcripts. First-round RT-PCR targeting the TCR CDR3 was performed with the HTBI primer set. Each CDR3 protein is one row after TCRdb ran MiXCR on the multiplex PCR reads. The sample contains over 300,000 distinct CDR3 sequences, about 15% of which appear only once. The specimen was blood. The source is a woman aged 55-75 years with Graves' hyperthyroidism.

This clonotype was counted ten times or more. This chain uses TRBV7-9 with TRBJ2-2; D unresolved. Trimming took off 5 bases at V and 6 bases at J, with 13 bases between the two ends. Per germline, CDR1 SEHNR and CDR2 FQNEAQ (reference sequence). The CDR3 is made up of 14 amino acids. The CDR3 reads CASSPPGGPGELFF. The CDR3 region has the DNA TGTGCCAGCAGCCCTCCTGGCGGACCCGGGGAGCTGTTTTTT. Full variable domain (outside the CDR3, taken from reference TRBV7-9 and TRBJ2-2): DTGVSQNPRHKITKRGQNVTFRCDPISEHNRLYWYRQTLGQGPEFLTYFQNEAQLEKSRLLSDRFSAERPKGSFSTLEIQRTEQGDSAMYLCASSPPGGPGELFFGEGSRLTVL.

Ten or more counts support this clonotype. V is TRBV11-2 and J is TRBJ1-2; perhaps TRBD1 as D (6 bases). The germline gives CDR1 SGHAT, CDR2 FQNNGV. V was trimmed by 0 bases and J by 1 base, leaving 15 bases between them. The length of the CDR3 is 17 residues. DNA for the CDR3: TGTGCCAGCAGCTTAGATGCGGAGGGACACCTTAACTATGGCTACACCTTC. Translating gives CASSLDAEGHLNYGYTF.

The CDR3 DNA sequence: TGTGCCAGCTCACCCCCCGCTGTGGGGATTCAGTACTTC. As protein: CASSPPAVGIQYF. The chain joins TRBV18 to TRBJ2-4, with no clear D. V was cut by 3 bases and J by 10 bases, with 13 bases left in between. Per the germline V gene, CDR1 is KGHSH and CDR2 is LQKENI. The CDR3 consists of 13 residues.

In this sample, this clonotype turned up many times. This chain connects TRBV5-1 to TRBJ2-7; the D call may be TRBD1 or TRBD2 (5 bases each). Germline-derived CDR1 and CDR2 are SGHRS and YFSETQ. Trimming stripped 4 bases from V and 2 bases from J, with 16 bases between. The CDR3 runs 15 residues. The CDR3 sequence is CASSRLFGAPYEQYF. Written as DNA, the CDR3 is TGCGCCAGCAGCCGCCTCTTCGGGGCCCCCTACGAGCAGTACTTC.

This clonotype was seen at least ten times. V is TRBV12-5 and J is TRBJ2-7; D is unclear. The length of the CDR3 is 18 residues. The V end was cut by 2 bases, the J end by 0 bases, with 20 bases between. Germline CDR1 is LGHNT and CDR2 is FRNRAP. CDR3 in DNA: TGTGCTAGTGGTTTGACCCCTACCAGCTACCAACGCTCCTACGAGCAGTACTTC. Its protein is CASGLTPTSYQRSYEQYF.

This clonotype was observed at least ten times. DNA for the CDR3: TGTGCCAGCAGCTTGCTACAGGGCATGAACACTGAAGCTTTCTTT. Its protein is CASSLLQGMNTEAFF. This chain joins TRBV7-9 and TRBJ1-1, with D tentatively TRBD1 (6 bases). This CDR3 is built from 15 residues. Germline CDR1 SEHNR, CDR2 FQNEAQ (reference sequence). V was shortened by 3 bases and J by 0 bases, with 11 bases between the two germline ends.

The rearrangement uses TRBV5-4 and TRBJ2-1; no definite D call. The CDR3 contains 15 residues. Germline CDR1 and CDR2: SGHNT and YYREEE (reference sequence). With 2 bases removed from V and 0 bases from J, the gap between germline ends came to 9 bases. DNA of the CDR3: TGTGCCAGCAGCTTTGGACCGAGCTCCTACAATGAGCAGTTCTTC. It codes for CASSFGPSSYNEQFF.